The TCR beta chain described here comes from a study of blood T cell repertoires in COVID-19. Study background: PBMCs, B-cell-depleted T cells, or T cells provided the cDNA or gDNA that made up the material.

This clone was recorded only once. The V gene end was trimmed by 0 bases and the J gene end by 1 base; junction bases not matched to a gene: 2. The CDR3 spans 16 residues. Looked up from germline, CDR1 is KGHSH and CDR2 is LQKENI. Some clones are missing from TCRdb's copy, which holds only in-frame ones; the method was immunoSEQ multiplex PCR. This sample yields about 170,000 clones, of which 80% to 90% are seen a single time; about 1.6% belongs to the top ten. The rearrangement joins TRBV18 to TRBJ1-1; 10 bases map to TRBD1. This TCR came from a woman in her forties or fifties with acute or convalescent COVID-19. Sequencing used peripheral blood. CDR3 in amino acids: CASSPPTGGSNTEAFF. The CDR3 nucleotides are TGTGCCAGCTCACCACCGACAGGGGGCTCGAACACTGAAGCTTTCTTT.